A single sample is the source of the 23 T cell receptor beta chains below, sequenced in a study of early stage breast cancer tumors. Generated by immunoSEQ multiplex PCR, the TCRdb table keeps only in-frame clones and is missing some. The data hold about 72,000 clones, with around four fifths observed a single time. The sequenced material came from blood. These receptors all stem from a person aged 60 to 70 with breast cancer.

Only one count was recorded for this clone. The chain combines TRBV19 with TRBJ1-3; D not resolved. The V gene lost 6 bases and the J gene lost 2 bases, with 11 bases spanning the gap. The germline CDR1 and CDR2 sequences are LNHDA and SQIVND (reference sequence). The CDR3 runs 14 residues. CDR3 amino acids: CASSTARTGNTIYF. CDR3 DNA: TGTGCCAGTAGCACGGCGAGGACTGGAAACACCATATATTTT.

This sequence joins TRBV6-5 and TRBJ2-5; D is possibly TRBD1 or TRBD2 (5 bases each). The CDR3 spans 16 residues. Trimming removed 0 bases from V and 3 bases from J, with 14 bases in between. Germline CDR1 MNHEY, CDR2 SVGAGI. CDR3 region: CASSYSAGTVKETQYF. The CDR3 DNA reads TGTGCCAGCAGTTACTCGGCCGGGACGGTGAAAGAGACCCAGTACTTC.

The table lists this clone with a few counts. This chain connects TRBV21-1 to TRBJ2-7. TRBV21-1 is labeled a pseudogene. The CDR3 contains 12 residues. The CDR3 coding sequence is TGTGCTAGCGGGGGTCACCCCTACGAGCAGTACTTC. Protein: CASGGHPYEQYF.

This clone was recorded a few times. J is TRBJ1-2 and V is TRBV6-1; tentatively, D is TRBD1 (6 bases). The CDR3 is made up of 14 amino acids. The germline gives CDR1 MNHNS, CDR2 SASEGT. Trimming removed 10 bases at V and 2 bases at J, with 17 bases between. The CDR3 protein is CATEPGQINYGYTF. CDR3 nucleotide sequence: TGTGCCACCGAACCCGGACAGATCAACTATGGCTACACCTTC.

The rearrangement uses TRBV9 and TRBJ2-2, with 7 positions matching TRBD2. V lost 1 base and J lost 4; bases outside the gene matches: 10. Per the germline V gene, CDR1 is SGDLS and CDR2 is YYNGEE. The length of the CDR3 is 17 residues. This CDR3 reads CASSVPMGRAGTGELFF. CDR3 DNA sequence: TGTGCCAGCAGCGTACCAATGGGGAGGGCAGGCACCGGGGAGCTGTTTTTT.

This clone was picked up a small number of times. The V call is TRBV5-1, the J call TRBJ2-5, with a tentative D call TRBD2 (6 bases). The length of the CDR3 is 14 residues. Germline assignment: CDR1 SGHRS and CDR2 YFSETQ. V lost 1 base and J 5 bases, leaving 12 bases between the germline ends. CDR3 in amino acids: CASSLYAGTETQYF. As DNA, the CDR3 is TGCGCCAGCAGCTTGTACGCGGGAACCGAGACCCAGTACTTC.

In this sample, this clone turned up a few times. CDR3 amino acids: CASSERGGYGYTF. In DNA form, the CDR3 reads TGTGCCAGCAGTGAAAGGGGGGGGTATGGCTACACCTTC. The V gene is TRBV6-1, the J gene TRBJ1-2; perhaps TRBD1 as D (6 bases). The length of the CDR3 is 13 residues. Germline V gene data show CDR1 as MNHNS and CDR2 as SASEGT. The ends were cut back, 2 bases at V and 5 bases at J, with 9 bases in the middle.

This clone has a handful of counts. The chain employs TRBV10-3 and TRBJ1-2, with 7 bases fitting TRBD1. The CDR3 spans 14 residues. J gave up 6 bases and V 9 bases, and 13 bases lay outside the gene matches. Germline V gives CDR1 ENHRY, CDR2 SYGVKD. This chain's CDR3 is CAIRDSSREDGYTF. DNA for the CDR3: TGTGCCATTCGGGACAGCTCGAGAGAGGATGGCTACACCTTC.

With respect to this clone: Compared with germline, one end of the junction differs, possibly owing to a read error. The rearrangement joins TRBV30 to TRBJ2-4, with 8 bases aligning to TRBD1. Germline loops: CDR1 GTSNPN, CDR2 SVGIG (reference sequence). This CDR3 spans 18 amino acids. The CDR3 coding sequence is TGCGCTGGATCGCAACGGACAGGGAGGAGAGTAGCCAAAAACATTCAGTACTTC. Its translation is CAGSQRTGRRVAKNIQYF.

The CDR3 here is CASSFRSSDTQYF. The CDR3 coding sequence is TGTGCCAGCAGCTTTCGATCTTCAGATACGCAGTATTTT. The V and J genes are TRBV7-2 and TRBJ2-3; D gene ambiguous. Germline-derived CDR1 and CDR2 are SGHTA and FQGNSA. With 3 bases removed from V and 4 bases from J, the gap between germline ends came to 8 bases. CDR3 length: 13 amino acids.

Only a few counts were recorded for this clone. The CDR3: CASSYLGQAAPYEQYF. CDR3 in DNA: TGTGCCAGCAGTTACCTTGGACAGGCCGCACCCTACGAGCAGTACTTC. The chain has TRBV6-6 and TRBJ2-7; 7 nucleotides agree with TRBD1. Germline CDR1 and CDR2: MNHNY and SVGAGI (reference sequence). V shed 2 bases, J shed 2 bases, and the junction held 9 bases outside the gene matches. The CDR3 consists of 16 residues.

The chain combines TRBV7-2 with TRBJ2-1; 11 bases align to TRBD2. Unmatched junction bases numbered 10, after V lost 5 bases and J lost 10 bases. Germline assignment: CDR1 SGHTA and CDR2 FQGNSA. The CDR3 runs 15 residues. The CDR3 is CASSVTSGSTREQFF. DNA of the CDR3: TGTGCCAGCAGCGTCACTAGCGGGAGTACTCGCGAGCAGTTCTTC.

The rearrangement links TRBV4-1 to TRBJ2-7; 8 nucleotides line up with TRBD1. Germline loops: CDR1 MGHRA, CDR2 YSYEKL. Trimming removed 4 bases from V and 6 bases from J; junction bases left unmatched: 14. The CDR3 covers 16 residues. The CDR3 coding sequence is TGCGCCAGCAGCCCGGAGCCCGGACAGGGTTTGATCGAGCAGTACTTC. It encodes CASSPEPGQGLIEQYF.

The chain joins TRBV6-1 to TRBJ2-2; a possible D gene is TRBD2 (5 bases). This CDR3 has 15 residues. The germline V gene encodes CDR1 MNHNS and CDR2 SASEGT. V gave up 3 bases and J gave up 6 bases, with 14 bases separating them. CDR3 residues: CASSEELVKAGELFF. Here the CDR3 DNA reads TGTGCCAGCAGTGAGGAACTAGTAAAAGCCGGGGAGCTGTTTTTT.

This chain uses TRBV4-1 with TRBJ1-2; D not resolved. CDR3 length: 16 residues. The germline V gene encodes CDR1 MGHRA and CDR2 YSYEKL. V shed 5 bases and J shed 2 bases, with 18 bases lying between them. The CDR3, as DNA: TGCGCCAGCAGCTCGGTAGGGTTTAAAGAGAACTATGGCTACACCTTC. Translation: CASSSVGFKENYGYTF.

This sequence joins TRBV5-3 and TRBJ2-7; D unclear. TRBV5-3 is marked as an open reading frame, function uncertain. The ends were cut back, 4 bases at V and 3 bases at J, with 8 bases in the middle. The CDR3 length is 12 residues. The DNA of the CDR3 is TGTGCCAGAAGCGGTGATCGCTACGAGCAGTACTTC. Protein: CARSGDRYEQYF.

This clone is a singleton in its sample. This chain's CDR3 is CASGITGQGLPHSGYTF. In nucleotides, the CDR3 is TGTGCCAGCGGAATAACGGGACAGGGGCTCCCCCACTCTGGCTACACCTTC. The rearrangement links TRBV13 to TRBJ1-2; 10 nucleotides align to TRBD1. After removal of 8 bases from V and 7 bases from J, the junction contained 19 bases not matched to a gene. The CDR3 totals 17 residues. CDR1 and CDR2 (germline): PRHDT, FYEKMQ (reference sequence).

The rearrangement links TRBV30 to TRBJ2-1; maybe TRBD1 (6 bases). The CDR3 sequence is 12 residues long. Trimming removed 3 bases from V and 8 bases from J, with 11 bases in between. Per the germline V gene, CDR1 is GTSNPN and CDR2 is SVGIG (reference sequence). The CDR3 is CAWRRGGYEQFF. CDR3 coding DNA: TGTGCCTGGAGGAGAGGGGGTTATGAGCAGTTCTTC.

The chain uses TRBV28 and TRBJ2-1, with TRBD2 matching 7 bases. CDR1 MDHEN and CDR2 SYDVKM come from the germline V gene. Germline trimming cut 10 bases from V and 1 base from J; bases unmatched to any gene: 4. This CDR3 region has 13 residues. Here the CDR3 reads CAIRGGSYNEQFF. The CDR3 DNA sequence: TGTGCCATCCGCGGGGGATCCTACAATGAGCAGTTCTTC.

The rearrangement uses TRBV5-1 and TRBJ2-7, with TRBD2 matching 15 bases. This CDR3 comprises 19 residues. Germline V gene data show CDR1 as SGHRS and CDR2 as YFSETQ. Trimming at V came to 6 bases and at J to 0 bases, leaving 13 bases not matched to a gene. DNA for the CDR3: TGCGCCAGCACCCTGGCGGCAGGACTAGCGGGAGGGCGCTCCTACGAGCAGTACTTC. Translation: CASTLAAGLAGGRSYEQYF.

As to this clone: One end of the junction does not line up with germline, which may come from a read error. The rearrangement joins TRBV9 to TRBJ2-3; 9 positions agree with TRBD2. The CDR3 spans 15 residues. From germline, CDR1 is SGDLS and CDR2 YYNGEE. For the CDR3, the DNA is TGTGCTAGCAGCGTGCTAGCGGGACTTACAGATACGCAGTATTTT. This encodes CASSVLAGLTDTQYF. Drawing the rest from reference TRBV9 and TRBJ2-3, the complete variable domain is DSGVTQTPKHLITATGQRVTLRCSPRSGDLSVYWYQQSLDQGLQFLIQYYNGEERAKGNILERFSAQQFPDLHSELNLSSLELGDSALYFCASSVLAGLTDTQYFGPGTRLTVL.

This chain uses TRBV27 with TRBJ2-3; 7 positions agree with TRBD1. With 1 base clipped from V and 4 bases from J, the junction kept 5 bases outside the gene matches. The germline V gene has CDR1 MNHEY and CDR2 SMNVEV (reference sequence). This CDR3 has 15 amino acids. The CDR3 protein is CASSLFPGGADTQYF. The CDR3 nucleotides are TGTGCCAGCAGTTTATTCCCAGGGGGAGCAGATACGCAGTATTTT.

The rearrangement uses TRBV5-5 and TRBJ1-3; TRBD1 agrees at 9 bases. The CDR3 is made up of 15 amino acids. J was trimmed by 3 bases and V by 3 bases; bases with no gene match: 4. Germline V lookup: CDR1 SGHKS, CDR2 YYEKEE (reference sequence). CDR3 nucleotide sequence: TGTGCCAGCAGCTCCCCGACAGGGGGTGGAAACACCATATATTTT. As protein: CASSSPTGGGNTIYF.